Listed below are T cell receptor beta chains from one sample, sequenced in a study of CD8 T cell repertoires and HIV-1 epitope variants. Their specific antigens are unknown. Data came from immunoSEQ multiplex PCR; TCRdb stores just in-frame clones and leaves some out. The sample lists thousands of clones; around three fifths were seen once. Sequenced: cultured CD8+ T cells derived from PBMCs. The receptors were gathered from a male donor with HIV. The CDR3 runs from the conserved cysteine through the conserved F or W. The D gene is left open where the match is weak. Size is omitted from some rows. Given values are once, few, many or a class for expanded clones.

DNA	CDR3	size	D	V	J
TGTGCCAGCAGCCCCGAGGGTAGCTCCTACAATGAGCAGTTCTTC	CASSPEGSSYNEQFF	-	-	TRBV7-9	TRBJ2-1
TGTGCCAGCAGCTCAGGGGGGGACACCGGGGAGCTGTTTTTT	CASSSGGDTGELFF	few	-	TRBV9	TRBJ2-2
TGTGCCAGCAGCTTAGAGCTTAACACTGAAGCTTTCTTT	CASSLELNTEAFF	few	-	TRBV11-3	TRBJ1-1
TGTGCCAGCAGCCCACCGGGACCCCAGTCCAATGGCTACACCTTC	CASSPPGPQSNGYTF	few	-	TRBV7-9	TRBJ1-2
TGTGCCAGCAGCTTGGAGGCTAGCGGGCACGAGCAGTACTTC	CASSLEASGHEQYF	-	TRBD2	TRBV5-6	TRBJ2-7
TGTGCCAGACGAAAAATGACATTTGAAAAACTGTTTTTT	CARRKMTFEKLFF	-	-	TRBV6-4	TRBJ1-4
TGCGCCAGCAGCCCCTATGGGACTACCCTGACCTACGAGCAGTACTTC	CASSPYGTTLTYEQYF	-	TRBD2	TRBV5-1	TRBJ2-7
TGTGCCAGCAGCTTGGTAGGGTCCGGCACAGATACGCAGTATTTT	CASSLVGSGTDTQYF	-	-	TRBV5-4	TRBJ2-3
TGTGCCAGCAGCTTCTCCGGGACAGTAGTTAACTATGGCTACACCTTC	CASSFSGTVVNYGYTF	-	TRBD1	TRBV5-4	TRBJ1-2
TGTGCCAGCAGCGTGGGGGGCACTGAAGCTTTCTTT	CASSVGGTEAFF	-	-	TRBV9	TRBJ1-1
TGTGCCAGCAGCTTAACCCGAAACACCATATATTTT	CASSLTRNTIYF	-	-	TRBV7-8	TRBJ1-3
TGTGCCACCAGCAGGGACAGATCCTACGAGCAGTACTTC	CATSRDRSYEQYF	-	-	TRBV15	TRBJ2-7
TGTGCCAGCAGTTTAGGCAGGGTGATAATAGGGGAGACCCAGTACTTC	CASSLGRVIIGETQYF	-	-	TRBV28	TRBJ2-5
TGTGCCAGCAGCTCGGGACTAGCGGGACCCACCGATGAGCAGTTCTTC	CASSSGLAGPTDEQFF	-	TRBD2	TRBV7-8	TRBJ2-1
TGTGCCAGCAGCCAGCAACTTGGACTAGCGGGAGGGCCCGCGAACACCGGGGAGCTGTTTTTT	CASSQQLGLAGGPANTGELFF	-	TRBD2	TRBV14	TRBJ2-2
TGTGCCAGCAGCTTGGCCGGTACCGGGGAGCTGTTTTTT	CASSLAGTGELFF	-	-	TRBV5-5	TRBJ2-2
TGTGCCATCCTGGACCCTTTCTCGCCGTGGACTGAAGCTTTCTTT	CAILDPFSPWTEAFF	few	-	TRBV10-3	TRBJ1-1
TGTGCCAGCAGTGACCCCGCTGATGGAGTGGAGACCCAGTACTTC	CASSDPADGVETQYF	-	-	TRBV6-1	TRBJ2-5
TGTGCCAGCAGCCCTCCAGGGGTTCAAACTTATGGCTACACCTTC	CASSPPGVQTYGYTF	-	-	TRBV11-2	TRBJ1-2
TGTGCCAGCACCGAAGGACTAGCGGGTACCTACGAGCAGTACTTC	CASTEGLAGTYEQYF	-	TRBD2	TRBV28	TRBJ2-7
TGTGCCAGCAGTTTATTACTCGCCGGGACAGACTCTGGAAACACCATATATTTT	CASSLLLAGTDSGNTIYF	-	TRBD1	TRBV28	TRBJ1-3
TGTGCCAGCAGCCTCACTAGCGGGAGGACCCCGGGCACCGGGGAGCTGTTTTTT	CASSLTSGRTPGTGELFF	-	TRBD2	TRBV11-2	TRBJ2-2
TGTGCCAGCAGTTCCACTAGCGGGGGGAACAATGAGCAGTTCTTC	CASSSTSGGNNEQFF	-	TRBD2	TRBV28	TRBJ2-1
TGTGCCAGTCAGGCCGGGATCTATGGCTACACCTTC	CASQAGIYGYTF	-	-	TRBV19	TRBJ1-2
TGTGCCAGTAGTATAGTTCCCCCAGTCGGGGGCTACACCTTC	CASSIVPPVGGYTF	-	-	TRBV19	TRBJ1-2
TGTGCCAGCAGCCAAGCGGGGGGCGAGCAGTACTTC	CASSQAGGEQYF	-	TRBD2	TRBV4-2	TRBJ2-7
TGTGCCAGCAGCTTAGGGCAGGCTGGGGCCAACGTCCTGACTTTC	CASSLGQAGANVLTF	-	-	TRBV7-3	TRBJ2-6
TGTGCCAGCAGCTTAGAGAGGTACACTGAAGCTTTCTTT	CASSLERYTEAFF	-	-	TRBV7-6	TRBJ1-1
TGTGCCAGCAGCTATGGCCGCTACAATGAGCAGTTCTTC	CASSYGRYNEQFF	-	-	TRBV6-5	TRBJ2-1
TGTGCCAGCAGCTACCCTAGCGGGACACTCAATGAGCAGTTCTTC	CASSYPSGTLNEQFF	-	TRBD2	TRBV7-8	TRBJ2-1
TGCGCCAGCAGCCAAGACCGCCCTAGCGGGGTTTACAATGAGCAGTTCTTC	CASSQDRPSGVYNEQFF	-	TRBD2	TRBV4-1	TRBJ2-1
TGCAGCGTGGCCCTAGCGGGGGAAGAGACCCAGTACTTC	CSVALAGEETQYF	-	TRBD2	TRBV29-1	TRBJ2-5
TGTGCCTGGAGAGGCAGACTAGCGGGGGTTACTAGCACAGATACGCAGTATTTT	CAWRGRLAGVTSTDTQYF	-	TRBD2	TRBV30	TRBJ2-3
TGTGCCAGCAGTCCTATAGCGCCTCCTAGGGATGAGCAGTTCTTC	CASSPIAPPRDEQFF	-	-	TRBV7-8	TRBJ2-1
TGTGCCAGCAGCCCTAGCTCCTACGAGCAGTACTTC	CASSPSSYEQYF	few	-	TRBV2	TRBJ2-7
TGCGCCAGCAGCGTTGGGGGACCGGGACAGAACTATGGCTACACCTTC	CASSVGGPGQNYGYTF	-	TRBD1	TRBV5-1	TRBJ1-2
TGTGCCACCAGCATTACGACAGGGGTTGTGGACAATGAGCAGTTCTTC	CATSITTGVVDNEQFF	few	TRBD1	TRBV15	TRBJ2-1
TGTGCCAGCTCATACAAATCAAACACCGGGGAGCTGTTTTTT	CASSYKSNTGELFF	-	-	TRBV18	TRBJ2-2
TGTGCCAGCAGTTACTCGAGGACAGGTGGTTACGAGCAGTACTTC	CASSYSRTGGYEQYF	-	TRBD1	TRBV6-5	TRBJ2-7
TGTGCCAGCAGTTCACCCCTGGGGGGAGAGACCCAGTACTTC	CASSSPLGGETQYF	medium-sized	-	TRBV28	TRBJ2-5
TGTGCCAGCAGCCCGGCCGTTGAACTAGCCAAAAACATTCAGTACTTC	CASSPAVELAKNIQYF	-	-	TRBV14	TRBJ2-4
TGTGCCAGCAGTTATTCGATCGATTTCTATGGCTACACCTTC	CASSYSIDFYGYTF	few	-	TRBV6-5	TRBJ1-2
TGTGCCAGCAGCGACTCGACAGTTACCTACGAGCAGTACTTC	CASSDSTVTYEQYF	-	-	TRBV5-8	TRBJ2-7
TGTGCCACCGGGACAGGCTCCTACGAGCAGTACTTC	CATGTGSYEQYF	-	TRBD1	TRBV10-3	TRBJ2-7
TGTGCCAGCAGTTGGACTAGCGGTCAAGAGACCCAGTACTTC	CASSWTSGQETQYF	-	TRBD2	TRBV27	TRBJ2-5
TGCGCCAGCAGCCAAGGAGGGAGCACTGAAGCTTTCTTT	CASSQGGSTEAFF	few	-	TRBV4-1	TRBJ1-1
TGTGCCAGCAGCAACCAGAGGGGGGCCGTTGGAGATACGCAGTATTTT	CASSNQRGAVGDTQYF	once	-	TRBV9	TRBJ2-3
TGCGCCAGCAGCTTGGACAGTTACAATGAGCAGTTCTTC	CASSLDSYNEQFF	few	-	TRBV5-1	TRBJ2-1
TGCGCCAGCAGAACAGAGTGGGGTCAGCCCCAGCATTTT	CASRTEWGQPQHF	-	-	TRBV10-2	TRBJ1-5
TGTGCCAGCTATCCTGGCTCTGGGGCCAACGTCCTGACTTTC	CASYPGSGANVLTF	-	-	TRBV6-1	TRBJ2-6
TGCGCCAGCAGCCAAGACACTAGCGGGCGCTACAATGAGCAGTTCTTC	CASSQDTSGRYNEQFF	-	TRBD2	TRBV4-3	TRBJ2-1
TGTGCCAGCAGACCCGGGACTAGCGACTACGAGCAGTACTTC	CASRPGTSDYEQYF	-	TRBD2	TRBV6-5	TRBJ2-7
TGTGCCAGCAGCTTAATAGGACTAGCGGGAGTGGAGACCCAGTACTTC	CASSLIGLAGVETQYF	few	TRBD2	TRBV7-9	TRBJ2-5
TGTGCCAGCAGGCTACAGGGGAATTTTCGTTCGGAGCAGTTCTTC	CASRLQGNFRSEQFF	-	TRBD1	TRBV2	TRBJ2-1
TGTGCCAGCAGCTTAGCGGGGGCAGGTAGGAGCTCCTACGAGCAGTACTTC	CASSLAGAGRSSYEQYF	-	-	TRBV7-9	TRBJ2-7
TGTGCCAGCAGTGAGAGAGGACTAGCGGGAGGGCGCGAGCAGTACTTC	CASSERGLAGGREQYF	-	TRBD2	TRBV2	TRBJ2-7
TGTGCCACCAGCAGAGATTCGGGACAGGGCCCAGGGGGCTACACCTTC	CATSRDSGQGPGGYTF	-	TRBD1	TRBV15	TRBJ1-2
TGTGCCAGCAGTGTGGACAGGGTCATGTATCAGCCCCAGCATTTT	CASSVDRVMYQPQHF	-	TRBD1	TRBV28	TRBJ1-5
TGCAGTGCCCACTCGCGGAACACCATATATTTT	CSAHSRNTIYF	-	-	TRBV20-1	TRBJ1-3
TGTGCCAGCAGCGTAGGAGCTAGCGGGACGGATACGCAGTATTTT	CASSVGASGTDTQYF	-	TRBD2	TRBV9	TRBJ2-3